Listed here are 30 T cell receptor beta chains from one sample, sequenced in a study of preoperative IRX-2 immunotherapy in early breast cancer. The protocol was immunoSEQ multiplex PCR, while the TCRdb copy is restricted to in-frame clones and leaves out a portion. The table lists fewer than 35,000 clones, under 90% of them singletons. Documented treatment: preoperative locoregional IRX-2 cytokine immunotherapy. This material consisted of tumor tissue, taken after IRX-2 immunotherapy. The receptors shown here come from a human donor with breast cancer.

CDR3 loop: CASSPRTGGHGYTF. The DNA for the CDR3 is TGTGCCAGCAGCCCACGGACAGGGGGGCATGGCTACACCTTC. The chain joins TRBV6-8 to TRBJ1-2; 10 nucleotides line up with TRBD1. CDR3 length equals 14 residues. The V gene end was trimmed by 6 bases and the J gene end by 6 bases; junction bases not matched to a gene: 7. CDR1 and CDR2 from the germline V gene are MNHGY and SAAAGT.

This rearrangement joins TRBV14 to TRBJ2-1; 10 nucleotides match TRBD2. CDR1 and CDR2 (germline): SGHDN, FVKESK. The CDR3 sequence is 14 residues long. The junction had 3 bases not matched to a gene; V was cut back by 1 base and J by 9 bases. CDR3 region: CASSQASGSSEQFF. CDR3 nucleotide sequence: TGTGCCAGCAGCCAAGCTAGCGGGAGCAGTGAGCAGTTCTTC.

The chain recombines TRBV18 with TRBJ1-5; TRBD1 agrees at 9 bases. The CDR3 has 15 amino acids. The germline gives CDR1 KGHSH, CDR2 LQKENI. The ends lost 5 bases at V and 6 bases at J; junction bases unmatched: 8. DNA for the CDR3: TGTGCCAGCTCAGCACAGGGGGCGCAGGGTCAGCCCCAGCATTTT. This translates into CASSAQGAQGQPQHF.

This sequence joins TRBV25-1 and TRBJ1-2; TRBD1 matches at 8 bases. CDR1 and CDR2 from the germline V gene are MGHDK and SYGVNS. The CDR3 extends over 13 amino acids. V shed 4 bases, J shed 8 bases, and the junction held 6 bases outside the gene matches. DNA for the CDR3: TGTGCCAGCAGTGGAGACAGGGGACGGGGCTACACCTTC. Residues: CASSGDRGRGYTF.

V gene TRBV12-2 combines with J gene TRBJ2-1; TRBD2 is taken as the D call from the table, unchecked against the DNA. TRBV12-2 represents a pseudogene. The CDR3 runs to 14 residues. DNA for the CDR3: TGTGCCACCCAGACAGGACTAGCGGGGAATGAGCAGTTCTTC. Protein sequence: CATQTGLAGNEQFF.

This clone showed up just a few times. V and J are TRBV7-7 and TRBJ1-3; possibly TRBD1 for D (6 bases). The CDR3 extends over 15 amino acids. Germline values: CDR1 SSHAT, CDR2 FNYEAQ (reference sequence). Trimming cost V 7 bases and J 2 bases, with 15 bases left between them. The CDR3 region is CASTEMTGTGNTIYF. Written as DNA, the CDR3 is TGTGCCAGCACCGAAATGACAGGAACTGGAAACACCATATATTTT.

J is TRBJ2-5 and V is TRBV28; TRBD2 might be the D (7 bases). Germline V gene lookup returns CDR1 MDHEN and CDR2 SYDVKM. The CDR3 runs 15 residues. Trimming stripped 7 bases from V and 1 base from J, with 16 bases between. In DNA form, the CDR3 reads TGTGCCAGCACGAGGGGGGGGGCGGCCCAAGAGACCCAGTACTTC. This encodes CASTRGGAAQETQYF.

V usage is TRBV16 and J usage is TRBJ2-2; the D call may be TRBD1 or TRBD2 (5 bases each). The CDR3 sequence is 14 residues long. Germline CDR1 and CDR2: KGHSY and FQNENV. Deletions cut 2 bases from V and 4 bases from J, with 8 bases between. The CDR3 here is CASSQTGTTGELFF. The CDR3 nucleotides are TGTGCCAGCAGCCAAACCGGGACCACCGGGGAGCTGTTTTTT.

V usage is TRBV6-8 and J usage is TRBJ2-2; D possibly corresponds to TRBD2 (7 bases). This CDR3 region has 15 residues. Trimming shortened V by 2 bases and J by 3 bases, and 10 bases separated the two germline ends. Germline loops: CDR1 MNHGY, CDR2 SAAAGT. The chain's CDR3 is CASSYVGGDTGELFF. The DNA of the CDR3 is TGTGCCAGCAGTTACGTAGGGGGGGACACCGGGGAGCTGTTTTTT.

The gene calls are TRBV4-1 and TRBJ2-5; TRBD1 matches at 9 bases. After removal of 8 bases from V and 5 bases from J, the junction contained 12 bases not matched to a gene. The CDR3 covers 15 residues. Germline V CDR1 and CDR2: MGHRA, YSYEKL. The CDR3 protein is CASGAWDRALETQYF. As DNA, the CDR3 is TGCGCCAGCGGGGCTTGGGACAGGGCCTTGGAGACCCAGTACTTC.

The V gene is TRBV11-3, the J gene TRBJ1-3, with D unclear. V dropped 5 bases and J dropped 0 bases, with 8 bases sitting between them. Germline V gene sequence: CDR1 SGHNT, CDR2 YENEEA. There are 14 residues in the CDR3. The CDR3 nucleotides are TGTGCCAGCAGCCGGACGAGCTCTGGAAACACCATATATTTT. The encoded protein is CASSRTSSGNTIYF.

The rearrangement uses TRBV11-3 and TRBJ2-1; D gene unclear. V was shortened by 3 bases and J by 0 bases, with 12 bases between the two germline ends. Germline V gene data show CDR1 as SGHNT and CDR2 as YENEEA. The CDR3 length is 16 residues. The DNA of the CDR3 is TGTGCCAGCAGCTTGCTTCCTACTGGCTCCTACAATGAGCAGTTCTTC. Its protein is CASSLLPTGSYNEQFF. Together with reference TRBV11-3 and TRBJ2-1, the CDR3 gives the full variable domain: EAGVVQSPRYKIIEKKQPVAFWCNPISGHNTLYWYLQNLGQGPELLIRYENEEAVDDSQLPKDRFSAERLKGVDSTLKIQPAELGDSAVYLCASSLLPTGSYNEQFFGPGTRLTVL.

This rearrangement joins TRBV29-1 to TRBJ2-1, with D possibly matching TRBD1 (5 bases). The CDR3 extends over 14 amino acids. V was cut by 5 bases and J by 2 bases, with 13 bases left in between. Germline CDR1 reads SQVTM; CDR2 reads ANQGSEA. The chain's CDR3 is CSVSGSGPYNEQFF. The CDR3 bases are TGCAGCGTTTCAGGGTCCGGACCCTACAATGAGCAGTTCTTC.

The chain combines TRBV19 with TRBJ1-5, with 9 bases lining up with TRBD1. Germline V gene lookup returns CDR1 LNHDA and CDR2 SQIVND (reference sequence). This CDR3 is built from 15 residues. Losses at the gene ends were 7 bases for V and 4 bases for J; bases not matched to a gene: 8. The CDR3 nucleotides read TGTGCCAGTACCAAGGACAGGGGACCGAATCAGCCCCAGCATTTT. It is translated as CASTKDRGPNQPQHF.

The chain is built from TRBV11-3 and TRBJ2-3; TRBD2 matches at 14 bases. The V and J ends lost 4 bases and 3 bases, in that order; junction bases with no gene match: 6. CDR1 and CDR2 (germline): SGHNT, YENEEA. This CDR3 spans 17 amino acids. This CDR3 reads CASSSRLAGGLTDTQYF. CDR3 in DNA: TGTGCCAGCAGCTCCAGACTAGCGGGAGGGCTGACAGATACGCAGTATTTT.

The chain uses TRBV11-3 and TRBJ1-2; D is unclear. The V gene's germline CDR1 is SGHNT and CDR2 YENEEA. Trimming stripped 3 bases from V and 5 bases from J, with 16 bases between. This CDR3 region has 15 residues. The CDR3 DNA reads as TGTGCCAGCAGCTTCATCGTAACACTGTATTATGGCTACACCTTC. The encoded protein is CASSFIVTLYYGYTF.

V is TRBV29-1 and J is TRBJ1-2; the D is unclear. Trimming left V 1 base short and J 1 base short, with 7 bases between. CDR1 and CDR2 (germline): SQVTM, ANQGSEA. The CDR3 has 13 amino acids. The CDR3 reads CSVEVSNNYGYTF. The DNA for the CDR3 is TGCAGCGTTGAAGTCAGCAATAACTATGGCTACACCTTC.

This chain joins TRBV6-7 and TRBJ1-2; 7 bases line up with TRBD1. TRBV6-7 is an ORF, and what it does is uncertain. There are 13 residues in the CDR3. V trimming: 10 bases; J trimming: 1 base; junction bases outside the gene matches: 6. In DNA, the CDR3 is TGTGCCATCCGGGACAGCCATAACTATGGCTACACCTTC. Its translation is CAIRDSHNYGYTF.

CDR3 sequence: CASSLGQGADTQYF. The CDR3 DNA follows: TGTGCCAGCAGCTTAGGCCAGGGGGCAGATACGCAGTATTTT. The chain employs TRBV7-1 and TRBJ2-3; TRBD1 matches at 7 bases. TRBV7-1 is an ORF for which the function is uncertain. The CDR3 covers 14 residues. V lost 4 bases, J lost 4 bases, and 5 bases stayed unmatched.

The chain joins TRBV6-8 to TRBJ1-2; unclear D gene. Deletions cut 7 bases from V and 4 bases from J, with 19 bases between. Germline CDR1 and CDR2: MNHGY and SAAAGT. The CDR3 contains 15 residues. The chain's CDR3 is CASTSPSGGAYGYTF. In DNA, the CDR3 is TGTGCCAGCACCTCCCCCTCCGGCGGTGCCTATGGCTACACCTTC.

The chain couples TRBV19 to TRBJ1-5; D unclear. CDR1 is LNHDA, CDR2 SQIVND, per germline (reference sequence). This CDR3 comprises 17 residues. Deletions cut 0 bases from V and 1 base from J, with 13 bases between. In DNA, the CDR3 is TGTGCCAGTAGTATAGATTCTGCGGGTCTAAGCAATCAGCCCCAGCATTTT. Protein product: CASSIDSAGLSNQPQHF.

As DNA, the CDR3 is TGTGCCAGTAGTATGACCAGGGCGAACACTGAAGCTTTCTTT. This gives the protein CASSMTRANTEAFF. The V call is TRBV19, the J call TRBJ1-1; D perhaps matches TRBD1 (5 bases). Deletions cut 3 bases from V and 1 base from J, with 9 bases between. The germline CDR1 and CDR2 sequences are LNHDA and SQIVND (reference sequence). The CDR3 consists of 14 residues.

This chain links TRBV11-3 with TRBJ1-4; no firm D call. The CDR3 loop spans 15 amino acids. Germline CDR1 is SGHNT and CDR2 is YENEEA. V was shortened by 5 bases and J by 4 bases, with 14 bases between the two germline ends. As DNA, the CDR3 is TGTGCCAGCAGCCTGGACGGAAGTTATAATGAAAAACTGTTTTTT. Its translation is CASSLDGSYNEKLFF.

This sequence joins TRBV6-8 and TRBJ2-1; 8 nucleotides line up with TRBD1. The V gene's germline CDR1 is MNHGY and CDR2 SAAAGT. The trim removed 6 bases at V and 8 bases at J, leaving 15 bases unmatched. CDR3 length equals 16 residues. CDR3 sequence reads: CASRRDPGGAVYEQFF. DNA for the CDR3: TGTGCCAGCAGGAGGGACCCAGGGGGCGCCGTATATGAGCAGTTCTTC.

J is TRBJ2-1 and V is TRBV18; TRBD1 matches at 8 bases. Trimming cost V 4 bases and J 6 bases; bases outside gene matches: 11. CDR1 and CDR2 from the germline V gene are KGHSH and LQKENI. The CDR3 runs 16 residues. The DNA for the CDR3 is TGTGCCAGCTCACTCACCGGGACAGGCATAGGCAATGAGCAGTTCTTC. Protein product: CASSLTGTGIGNEQFF. Together with reference TRBV18 and TRBJ2-1, the CDR3 gives the full variable domain: NAGVMQNPRHLVRRRGQEARLRCSPMKGHSHVYWYRQLPEEGLKFMVYLQKENIIDESGMPKERFSAEFPKEGPSILRIQQVVRGDSAAYFCASSLTGTGIGNEQFFGPGTRLTVL.

The V call is TRBV19, the J call TRBJ2-2; no definite D call. The CDR3 has 13 residues. The V end was cut by 3 bases, the J end by 6 bases, with 8 bases between. CDR1 LNHDA and CDR2 SQIVND come from the germline V gene (reference sequence). CDR3 DNA: TGTGCCAGTAGTATCGCGAGTTCCGGGGAGCTGTTTTTT. Translating gives CASSIASSGELFF.

This rearrangement joins TRBV6-8 to TRBJ1-5, with D hard to call. The CDR3 length is 12 residues. Trimming shortened V by 2 bases and J by 5 bases, and 4 bases separated the two germline ends. Germline CDR1 and CDR2: MNHGY and SAAAGT. The CDR3 DNA is TGTGCCAGCAGTTACCAATATCAGCCCCAGCATTTT. Its translation is CASSYQYQPQHF.

The chain uses TRBV6-8 and TRBJ1-2; 10 bases align to TRBD1. The germline gives CDR1 MNHGY, CDR2 SAAAGT. V gave up 5 bases and J gave up 5 bases; unmatched junction bases: 5. The CDR3 contains 14 residues. As DNA, the CDR3 is TGTGCCAGCAGTGGACAGGGGGTAAAGTATGGCTACACCTTC. It translates to CASSGQGVKYGYTF.

This chain uses TRBV19 with TRBJ2-2, with 9 bases matching TRBD1. Losses at the gene ends were 2 bases for V and 3 bases for J; bases not matched to a gene: 7. CDR3 size: 17 residues. Germline lookup yields CDR1 LNHDA and CDR2 SQIVND (reference sequence). The CDR3 DNA reads as TGTGCCAGTAGTATACTGGGACAGGGCCCGTACACCGGGGAGCTGTTTTTT. This encodes CASSILGQGPYTGELFF.

This clone was counted between two and nine times. The CDR3 region has the DNA TGTGCCAGCAGCTCCCCCCGACAGAGGCCCTACGAGCAGTACTTC. It yields the protein CASSSPRQRPYEQYF. The chain recombines TRBV11-3 with TRBJ2-7; perhaps TRBD1 as D (5 bases). CDR3 length: 15 amino acids. Between the trimmed V and J ends, which lost 4 bases and 2 bases, there was a span of 15 bases. CDR1 is SGHNT and CDR2 is YENEEA in the germline V gene.